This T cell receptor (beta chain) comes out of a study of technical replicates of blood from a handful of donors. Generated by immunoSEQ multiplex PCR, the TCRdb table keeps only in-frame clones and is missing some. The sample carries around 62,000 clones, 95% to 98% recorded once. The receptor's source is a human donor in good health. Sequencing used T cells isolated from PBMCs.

The CDR3 reads CASSSGSVNQPQHF. DNA for the CDR3: TGTGCCAGCAGCTCAGGGTCAGTTAATCAGCCCCAGCATTTT. The rearrangement uses TRBV9 and TRBJ1-5; maybe TRBD1 (5 bases). Germline V CDR1 and CDR2: SGDLS, YYNGEE. Trimming shortened V by 4 bases and J by 4 bases, and 12 bases separated the two germline ends. The CDR3 totals 14 residues.